This TCR beta chain is from a study of blood T cell repertoires in COVID-19. Background on the study: Sample material is recorded as cDNA or gDNA derived from T cells, B-cell-depleted T cells, or PBMCs.

Under the authors' procedure: Reference gene primer amplification gave nucleated cell count estimates. Method: immunoSEQ multiplex PCR; TCRdb's copy keeps in-frame clones and lacks some. For V, J and clone size, that table is used; D and trimming come from the DNA. The sample lists about 170,000 clones, approximately 88% seen once, with roughly 1.5% in the top ten. The clonotype originates from a woman in her forties or fifties with acute or convalescent COVID-19. The sample comprised peripheral blood.

CDR3 DNA sequence: TGTGCCAGCAGCCAAGTTAACAATGAGCAGTTCTTC. Translating gives CASSQVNNEQFF. The chain recombines TRBV3-1 (or the pseudogene TRBV3-2) with TRBJ2-1; D unclear. The CDR3 length is 12 residues. Germline loops: CDR1 LGHDT, CDR2 YNNKEL (reference sequence). V dropped 1 base and J dropped 5 bases, with 3 bases sitting between them.